The 6 T cell receptor beta chains presented below share a single source sample, sequenced in a study of CD8+ T cells in alopecia areata. It was cDNA, reverse transcribed from extracted RNA, that served as the sequencing template. Repertoires were generated with immunoSEQ multiplex PCR, while TCRdb's copy carries only in-frame clones and drops some. The sample lists about 90,000 clones; roughly 47% were seen once. The treatment here: oral pan-JAK inhibitor, 5-10 mg twice daily. Material: CD8+ T cells sorted from blood, obtained at week 24, from a patient treated with tofacitinib. These receptors originate from a human donor with alopecia areata.

This chain connects TRBV7-2 to TRBJ2-5, with 8 bases aligning to TRBD2. Germline V gives CDR1 SGHTA, CDR2 FQGNSA. J was trimmed by 6 bases and V by 5 bases; bases with no gene match: 23. This CDR3 region has 19 residues. The CDR3 is CASSPPRAGEYWGGKTQYF. The CDR3 DNA sequence: TGTGCCAGCAGCCCTCCGCGAGCGGGAGAGTACTGGGGGGGAAAGACCCAGTACTTC.

The chain has TRBV11-2 and TRBJ2-7; D is uncertain. The CDR3 contains 14 residues. Trimming took 4 bases from V and 3 from J, leaving 13 bases between them. In germline, CDR1 is SGHAT, CDR2 FQNNGV. The CDR3 nucleotides read TGTGCCAGCAGCTCCGACCTTCGCGGCTACGAGCAGTACTTC. This sequence encodes CASSSDLRGYEQYF.

This clone was observed a few times. This sequence joins TRBV5-4 and TRBJ2-1, with TRBD1 matching over 8 bases. Losses at the gene ends were 4 bases for V and 9 bases for J; bases not matched to a gene: 6. Per germline, CDR1 SGHNT and CDR2 YYREEE (reference sequence). The CDR3 is made up of 13 amino acids. CDR3 in DNA: TGTGCCAGCAGCCCCGCAGGGGGCAGTGAGCAGTTCTTC. This encodes CASSPAGGSEQFF.

The chain employs TRBV29-1 and TRBJ2-1; TRBD1 matches at 9 bases. V trimming: 3 bases; J trimming: 2 bases; junction bases outside the gene matches: 8. There are 16 residues in the CDR3. Looked up from germline, CDR1 is SQVTM and CDR2 is ANQGSEA. Written as DNA, the CDR3 is TGCAGCGTTGATGCTCCGGGACAGGGTCCCTACAATGAGCAGTTCTTC. Translated, it gives CSVDAPGQGPYNEQFF.

The V call is TRBV6-5, the J call TRBJ2-7, with 8 bases aligning to TRBD1. The V and J ends lost 0 bases and 3 bases, in that order; junction bases with no gene match: 7. CDR3 length: 16 residues. Germline CDR1 MNHEY, CDR2 SVGAGI. CDR3 loop: CASSYSTRGRLYEQYF. CDR3 nucleotides: TGTGCCAGCAGTTACTCGACCAGGGGGCGCCTCTACGAGCAGTACTTC.

This clone is large in the sample. This chain joins TRBV28 and TRBJ1-4; possibly TRBD1 for D (5 bases). Germline V gene lookup returns CDR1 MDHEN and CDR2 SYDVKM. The CDR3 extends over 12 amino acids. With 5 bases removed from V and 8 bases from J, the gap between germline ends came to 9 bases. CDR3 bases: TGTGCCAGCAGTGCGGGGCGAGAAAAACTGTTTTTT. It codes for CASSAGREKLFF.